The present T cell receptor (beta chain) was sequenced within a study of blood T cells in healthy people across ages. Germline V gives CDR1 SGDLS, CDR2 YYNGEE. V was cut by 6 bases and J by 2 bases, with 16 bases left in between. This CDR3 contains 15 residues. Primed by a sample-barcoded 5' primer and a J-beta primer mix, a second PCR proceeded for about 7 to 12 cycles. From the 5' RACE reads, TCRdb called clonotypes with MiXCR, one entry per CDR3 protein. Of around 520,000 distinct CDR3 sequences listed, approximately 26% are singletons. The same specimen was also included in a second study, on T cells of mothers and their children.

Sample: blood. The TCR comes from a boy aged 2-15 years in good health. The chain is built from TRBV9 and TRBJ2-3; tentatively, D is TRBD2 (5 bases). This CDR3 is CASTPGSILTDTQYF. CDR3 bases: TGTGCCAGCACCCCTGGGAGCATCCTCACAGATACGCAGTATTTT.